A single sample is the source of the 24 T cell receptor beta chains below, sequenced in a study of T-cell reconstitution after alpha-beta-depleted transplantation in children. This sample's TCRbeta library carried unique molecular identifier barcodes. One entry per CDR3 protein results from TCRdb running MiXCR on the PCR reads. The data contain 90,000 to 100,000 distinct CDR3 sequences, 20% to 25% of them singletons. Source: PBMCs, taken before TCRalphabeta/CD19-depleted stem cell transplant. The source is a boy aged 2 to 10 with acute lymphoblastic leukemia, due to receive a stem cell transplant.

The chain employs TRBV11-2 and TRBJ1-5, with D uncertain. V lost 5 bases to trimming and J lost 3 bases, with 14 bases between them. CDR3 size: 15 residues. Germline CDR1 is SGHAT and CDR2 is FQNNGV. CDR3 in amino acids: CASSPGPLDNQPQHF. The CDR3 DNA follows: TGTGCCAGCAGCCCGGGCCCTCTTGACAATCAGCCCCAGCATTTT. Based on the CDR3 plus reference TRBV11-2 and TRBJ1-5, the full variable domain is EAGVAQSPRYKIIEKRQSVAFWCNPISGHATLYWYQQILGQGPKLLIQFQNNGVVDDSQLPKDRFSAERLKGVDSTLKIQPAKLEDSAVYLCASSPGPLDNQPQHFGDGTRLSIL.

The genes are TRBV3-1 and TRBJ2-1; tentatively, D is TRBD1 (6 bases). Germline CDR1 LGHDT, CDR2 YNNKEL (reference sequence). Trimming left V 4 bases short and J 5 bases short, with 12 bases between. CDR3 length: 14 residues. The CDR3 nucleotides are TGTGCCAGCAGCCGGGGGCAGGTTAACAATGAGCAGTTCTTC. This translates into CASSRGQVNNEQFF.

This chain links TRBV5-6 with TRBJ2-5; TRBD2 is a possible D gene (6 bases). Trimming left V 4 bases short and J 2 bases short, with 15 bases between. This CDR3 spans 15 amino acids. Germline V gene lookup returns CDR1 SGHDT and CDR2 YYEEEE. The CDR3 region has the DNA TGTGCCAGCAGCGCGGGGTTATACAGTCAAGAGACCCAGTACTTC. Its translation is CASSAGLYSQETQYF.

The V gene is TRBV2, the J gene TRBJ2-3; D is uncertain. The CDR3 is 15 amino acids. CDR1 SNHLY and CDR2 FYNNEI come from the germline V gene. Trimming took off 4 bases at V and 1 base at J, with 12 bases between the two ends. The CDR3 region has the DNA TGTGCCAGCAGTGGCCCTCAGCGCGGCACAGATACGCAGTATTTT. Protein sequence: CASSGPQRGTDTQYF.

A few counts support this clonotype. The chain links TRBV9 to TRBJ1-5; the match to TRBD1 covers 8 bases. Germline V gives CDR1 SGDLS, CDR2 YYNGEE. V shed 4 bases and J 6 bases; nucleotides not matched to a gene: 9. The CDR3 runs to 15 residues. In DNA, the CDR3 is TGTGCCAGCAGCCCAGGACAGGGTGGTTTTCAGCCCCAGCATTTT. Its translation: CASSPGQGGFQPQHF.

This CDR3 reads CASSEGRQGGTF. CDR3 nucleotide sequence: TGTGCCAGCAGTGAAGGCAGACAGGGGGGCACCTTC. The chain uses TRBV6-1 and TRBJ1-2; 9 nucleotides line up with TRBD1. CDR1 and CDR2 from the germline V gene are MNHNS and SASEGT. This CDR3 is 12 amino acids long. The trim removed 1 base at V and 13 bases at J, leaving 4 bases unmatched.

Only one count was recorded for this clonotype. The junction and the germline gene differ at one end; a read error may be behind it. The chain carries TRBV12-3 or TRBV12-4 and TRBJ1-1; 10 positions match TRBD1. The CDR3 length is 14 residues. CDR3 sequence: CTSRSRDRGAEAFF. The DNA of the CDR3 is TGTACCAGCAGGTCCCGGGACAGGGGAGCTGAAGCTTTCTTT.

This clonotype was seen more than once but under ten times. The chain employs TRBV28 and TRBJ1-2, with D maybe TRBD1 (6 bases). This CDR3 contains 15 residues. V lost 2 bases and J lost 8, with 18 bases in between. Germline V lookup: CDR1 MDHEN, CDR2 SYDVKM. The CDR3 DNA reads as TGTGCCAGCAGTTTAGGAGTGGCAGGGGAGAAAGGCTACACCTTC. Residues: CASSLGVAGEKGYTF.

The chain is built from TRBV28 and TRBJ2-6; D ambiguous. V was cut by 3 bases and J by 1 base, with 16 bases left in between. The CDR3 runs to 18 residues. The V gene's germline CDR1 is MDHEN and CDR2 SYDVKM. The CDR3, as DNA: TGTGCCAGCAGTTTTGTGATCGATTTAAGGTCTGGGGCCAACGTCCTGACTTTC. Protein: CASSFVIDLRSGANVLTF. Supplemented by reference TRBV28 and TRBJ2-6, the full variable domain reads DVKVTQSSRYLVKRTGEKVFLECVQDMDHENMFWYRQDPGLGLRLIYFSYDVKMKEKGDIPEGYSVSREKKERFSLILESASTNQTSMYLCASSFVIDLRSGANVLTFGAGSRLTVL.

The gene calls are TRBV5-1 and TRBJ2-5; D might be TRBD2 (6 bases). The CDR3 has 15 residues. Germline V CDR1 and CDR2: SGHRS, YFSETQ. With 6 bases removed from V and 4 bases from J, the gap between germline ends came to 19 bases. The DNA for the CDR3 is TGCGCCAGCAAGATTGACGGGAGAATGATAGAGACCCAGTACTTC. It is translated as CASKIDGRMIETQYF.

In this sample, this clonotype turned up many times. The V gene is TRBV7-8, the J gene TRBJ2-3, with TRBD2 as a possible D gene (6 bases). The germline V gene encodes CDR1 SGHVS and CDR2 FQNEAQ. Trimming removed 2 bases from V and 0 bases from J, with 15 bases in between. The CDR3 is 17 residues long. The CDR3 protein is CASSLFRSGGSTDTQYF. In nucleotides, the CDR3 is TGTGCCAGCAGCTTATTCCGTAGCGGAGGTAGCACAGATACGCAGTATTTT.

The chain recombines TRBV9 with TRBJ2-2, with 9 bases matching TRBD2. CDR1 and CDR2 (germline): SGDLS, YYNGEE. V gave up 3 bases and J gave up 7 bases; unmatched junction bases: 7. The CDR3 loop spans 15 amino acids. CDR3 in amino acids: CASSATSGGLGELFF. CDR3 nucleotide sequence: TGTGCCAGCAGCGCGACTAGCGGAGGTCTCGGGGAGCTGTTTTTT.

This clonotype was observed a handful of times. V is TRBV9 and J is TRBJ2-1, with TRBD2 as a possible D gene (6 bases). Per germline, CDR1 SGDLS and CDR2 YYNGEE. The length of the CDR3 is 14 residues. The ends were cut back, 0 bases at V and 6 bases at J, with 10 bases in the middle. For the CDR3, the DNA is TGTGCCAGCAGCGTAGACGGAGGGGCCAATGAGCAGTTCTTC. Translation gives CASSVDGGANEQFF.

This clonotype was counted a few times. The chain carries TRBV19 and TRBJ2-5, with D tentatively TRBD1 (6 bases). The CDR3 runs 14 residues. The ends were cut back, 6 bases at V and 2 bases at J, with 13 bases in the middle. Germline V lookup: CDR1 LNHDA, CDR2 SQIVND (reference sequence). The CDR3 DNA reads as TGTGCCAGTAGCCTACAACAGGGTCAAGAGACCCAGTACTTC. It encodes CASSLQQGQETQYF. Drawing the rest from reference TRBV19 and TRBJ2-5, the complete variable domain is DGGITQSPKYLFRKEGQNVTLSCEQNLNHDAMYWYRQDPGQGLRLIYYSQIVNDFQKGDIAEGYSVSREKKESFPLTVTSAQKNPTAFYLCASSLQQGQETQYFGPGTRLLVL.

This clonotype has a count of ten or more. The chain uses TRBV27 and TRBJ2-1; D possibly corresponds to TRBD1 (7 bases). The CDR3 is 14 amino acids. Germline V gene sequence: CDR1 MNHEY, CDR2 SMNVEV (reference sequence). Trimming cost V 6 bases and J 7 bases, with 16 bases left between them. CDR3 region: CASSRGTAINEQFF. The CDR3 DNA reads as TGTGCCAGCAGCCGCGGGACAGCGATTAATGAGCAGTTCTTC.

This chain connects TRBV20-1 to TRBJ1-1; perhaps TRBD1 as D (5 bases). V dropped 2 bases and J dropped 3 bases, with 7 bases sitting between them. The CDR3 has 12 residues. Germline lookup yields CDR1 DFQATT and CDR2 SNEGSKA (reference sequence). CDR3 nucleotides: TGCAGTGCTAGAAGACAGTACACTGAAGCTTTCTTT. Protein sequence: CSARRQYTEAFF.

V gene TRBV20-1 combines with J gene TRBJ2-2, with 8 bases lining up with TRBD1. Germline V gene lookup returns CDR1 DFQATT and CDR2 SNEGSKA (reference sequence). The J segment lost 5 bases and the V segment lost 5 bases, leaving 4 bases of the junction unmatched. The CDR3 runs to 13 residues. In DNA form, the CDR3 reads TGCAGTGCTCTGCGACAGGGGACCGGGGAGCTGTTTTTT. Encoded protein: CSALRQGTGELFF.

This clonotype has more than one count but fewer than ten. This chain uses TRBV6-2 or TRBV6-3 with TRBJ1-1; no firm D call. The CDR3 consists of 14 residues. Germline V gene lookup returns CDR1 MNHEY and CDR2 SVGEGT. The germline V and J ends were trimmed by 7 bases and 1 base, with 13 bases remaining between them. CDR3 sequence reads: CASTPTRENTEAFF. CDR3 nucleotides: TGTGCCAGCACCCCCACACGGGAGAACACTGAAGCTTTCTTT.

This clonotype turned up a few times. The rearrangement joins TRBV20-1 to TRBJ1-5; weak D call: TRBD1 (6 bases). CDR1 DFQATT and CDR2 SNEGSKA come from the germline V gene (reference sequence). CDR3 length equals 15 residues. V was cut by 3 bases and J by 0 bases, with 12 bases left in between. The CDR3: CSASAGGHSNQPQHF. The DNA of the CDR3 is TGCAGTGCTAGTGCTGGGGGGCATAGCAATCAGCCCCAGCATTTT.

The sample holds a few counts of this clonotype. The chain uses TRBV5-5 and TRBJ2-1; tentative D call: TRBD2 (6 bases). CDR1 and CDR2 (germline): SGHKS, YYEKEE (reference sequence). V lost 3 bases and J lost 8, with 18 bases in between. This CDR3 spans 15 amino acids. The DNA of the CDR3 is TGTGCCAGCAGCTCCGCGGGACTTGGGTTCGATGAGCAGTTCTTC. It translates to CASSSAGLGFDEQFF.

V gene TRBV20-1 combines with J gene TRBJ2-7, with 9 positions matching TRBD2. CDR1 and CDR2 from the germline V gene are DFQATT and SNEGSKA (reference sequence). The CDR3 runs to 16 residues. With 2 bases clipped from V and 6 bases from J, the junction kept 14 bases outside the gene matches. The CDR3 nucleotides are TGCAGTGCTAGACCTCCTCCTACCGGGACTAGCAGCGAGCAGTACTTC. Residues: CSARPPPTGTSSEQYF.

This chain links TRBV10-3 with TRBJ1-1, with TRBD1 as a possible D gene (6 bases). V was pared by 3 bases and J by 1 base, with 12 bases between. This CDR3 has 15 residues. Germline V gene sequence: CDR1 ENHRY, CDR2 SYGVKD. The CDR3 reads CAISELRQANTEAFF. The DNA for the CDR3 is TGTGCCATCAGTGAACTGCGACAGGCGAACACTGAAGCTTTCTTT.

This sequence joins TRBV3-1 and TRBJ2-7; 10 bases map to TRBD1. The ends lost 3 bases at V and 4 bases at J; junction bases unmatched: 6. CDR1 is LGHDT, CDR2 YNNKEL, per germline (reference sequence). The CDR3 runs to 15 residues. This CDR3 is CASSQRDRGRYEQYF. In nucleotides, the CDR3 is TGTGCCAGCAGCCAGAGAGACAGGGGGCGGTACGAGCAGTACTTC.

The chain recombines TRBV28 with TRBJ1-1; D is uncertain. The CDR3 covers 15 residues. Germline assignment: CDR1 MDHEN and CDR2 SYDVKM. Deletions cut 1 base from V and 0 bases from J, with 9 bases between. CDR3 coding DNA: TGTGCCAGCAGTTTATCAGTCAGCCTGAACACTGAAGCTTTCTTT. Amino acid sequence: CASSLSVSLNTEAFF.